The 10 T cell receptor beta chains below were found in one sample sequenced in a study of blood T cell repertoires in COVID-19. Clones were read by immunoSEQ multiplex PCR, and TCRdb kept only the in-frame ones, dropping some. The table records 300,000 or so clones, roughly 90% of them present only once. Sequencing input: peripheral blood. Every receptor here comes from a woman under 40 with COVID-19, enrolled during active disease.

This rearrangement joins TRBV5-1 to TRBJ1-6; maybe TRBD1 (5 bases). The V gene lost 3 bases and the J gene lost 10 bases, with 17 bases spanning the gap. Germline CDR1 reads SGHRS; CDR2 reads YFSETQ. CDR3 length: 15 residues. Here the CDR3 reads CASSSDRSEESPLHF. CDR3 DNA: TGCGCCAGCAGCTCCGACAGATCCGAGGAATCACCCCTCCACTTT.

The V gene is TRBV11-1, the J gene TRBJ2-7; 10 bases line up with TRBD1. Germline V gene data show CDR1 as SGHAT and CDR2 as FQDESV (reference sequence). The CDR3 contains 15 residues. V was pared by 5 bases and J by 3 bases, with 7 bases of the junction left unmatched. The CDR3 protein is CASSTRQGANYEQYF. CDR3 in DNA: TGTGCCAGCAGCACCCGACAGGGGGCTAACTACGAGCAGTACTTC.

This clone was recorded a few times. This CDR3 reads CASSVMTGANQPQHF. The CDR3 DNA follows: TGTGCCAGTAGCGTGATGACAGGGGCTAATCAGCCCCAGCATTTT. The rearrangement joins TRBV19 to TRBJ1-5, with 8 bases matching TRBD1. The CDR3 is 15 residues long. Germline CDR1 reads LNHDA; CDR2 reads SQIVND (reference sequence). Trimming took 6 bases from V and 4 from J; bases not matched to a gene: 8.

V usage is TRBV29-1 and J usage is TRBJ1-1; D uncertain. Germline lookup yields CDR1 SQVTM and CDR2 ANQGSEA. V was cut by 3 bases and J by 0 bases, with 14 bases left in between. This CDR3 is built from 15 residues. The DNA of the CDR3 is TGCAGCGTTGACGTGTCGGGGTTCATGAACACTGAAGCTTTCTTT. Protein product: CSVDVSGFMNTEAFF.

This clone occurred once. The V and J genes are TRBV18 and TRBJ2-1; D might be TRBD2 (7 bases). CDR3 length: 18 residues. Germline lookup yields CDR1 KGHSH and CDR2 LQKENI. Between the trimmed V and J ends, which lost 0 bases and 0 bases, there was a span of 15 bases. The CDR3 DNA sequence: TGTGCCAGCTCACCACCCTTTGGGGGGGGACACTCCTACAATGAGCAGTTCTTC. It specifies CASSPPFGGGHSYNEQFF.

The genes are TRBV5-4 and TRBJ1-6; 10 nucleotides line up with TRBD1. Unmatched junction bases numbered 13, after V lost 3 bases and J lost 7 bases. CDR1 and CDR2 (germline): SGHNT, YYREEE (reference sequence). The CDR3 sequence is 18 residues long. As DNA, the CDR3 is TGTGCCAGCAGCTCAGCGCCGTTACCGGGACAGGGGAATTCACCCCTCCACTTT. This codes for CASSSAPLPGQGNSPLHF.

This chain links TRBV6-5 with TRBJ1-5; tentatively, D is TRBD1 (5 bases). Germline V CDR1 and CDR2: MNHEY, SVGAGI. V lost 8 bases to trimming and J lost 3 bases, with 8 bases between them. This CDR3 has 12 amino acids. The CDR3 sequence: CASGRVNQPQHF. The CDR3 DNA follows: TGTGCCAGCGGCAGGGTCAATCAGCCCCAGCATTTT.

This chain uses TRBV27 with TRBJ1-2; 9 nucleotides agree with TRBD1. The V gene end was trimmed by 6 bases and the J gene end by 7 bases; junction bases not matched to a gene: 9. CDR1 and CDR2 (germline): MNHEY, SMNVEV (reference sequence). The CDR3 length is 14 residues. The CDR3 loop reads CASSLTGGYVGYTF. CDR3 in DNA: TGTGCCAGCAGCCTGACAGGGGGGTATGTTGGCTACACCTTC.

The sample holds a few counts of this clone. V gene TRBV3-1 (or the pseudogene TRBV3-2) combines with J gene TRBJ2-1, with TRBD2 identical over 11 bases. V shed 1 base, J shed 3 bases, and the junction held 8 bases outside the gene matches. The CDR3 is 18 amino acids. Germline V lookup: CDR1 LGHDT, CDR2 YNNKEL (reference sequence). The CDR3 sequence: CASSQARLAGGYYNEQFF. The CDR3 DNA reads TGTGCCAGCAGCCAAGCTCGTCTAGCGGGAGGTTACTACAATGAGCAGTTCTTC.

The chain is built from TRBV18 and TRBJ1-2, with TRBD1 matching 7 bases. The CDR3 is 15 amino acids. V was pared by 4 bases and J by 4 bases, with 9 bases of the junction left unmatched. Germline CDR1 reads KGHSH; CDR2 reads LQKENI. CDR3 protein: CASSRDRELSYGYTF. DNA for the CDR3: TGTGCCAGCTCACGAGACAGGGAGTTGAGCTATGGCTACACCTTC.